The present T cell receptor (beta chain) was sequenced within a study of blood T cell repertoires in COVID-19. Study in general: The origin of the acute and convalescent COVID-19 samples was the United States, Italy and Spain.

Germline CDR1 MNHEY, CDR2 SVGAGI. V lost 6 bases to trimming and J lost 2 bases, with 11 bases between them. This CDR3 spans 13 amino acids. Enrollees, about 18 to 95 years old, lived in about two dozen US areas. Clinical history reported by participants formed the basis on which cohorts were assigned. The protocol was immunoSEQ multiplex PCR, while the TCRdb copy is restricted to in-frame clones and leaves out a portion. The profile covers 270,000 or so clones, with around 89% appearing a single time and roughly 3.9% taken by the ten largest. The clonotype originates from a woman aged 25 to 39 with acute COVID-19. The rearrangement uses TRBV6-5 and TRBJ2-7; the D is unclear. The sample taken for sequencing was PBMCs or T cells enriched from blood (not recorded which). The CDR3 region has the DNA TGTGCCAGCAGCGCCGAAACAACCTACGAGCAGTACTTC. Translation gives CASSAETTYEQYF.